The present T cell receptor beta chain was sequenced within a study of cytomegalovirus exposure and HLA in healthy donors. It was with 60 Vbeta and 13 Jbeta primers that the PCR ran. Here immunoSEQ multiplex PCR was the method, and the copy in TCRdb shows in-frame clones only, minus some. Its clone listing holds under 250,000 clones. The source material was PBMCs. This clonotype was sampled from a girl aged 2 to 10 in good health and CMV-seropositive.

The CDR3 DNA reads TGTGCCAGCAGCAGGACAGATCAGAACTATGGCTACACCTTC. It translates to CASSRTDQNYGYTF. The chain links TRBV11-2 to TRBJ1-2; the D gene is possibly TRBD1 (6 bases). Germline-derived CDR1 and CDR2 are SGHAT and FQNNGV. V gave up 5 bases and J gave up 2 bases, with 12 bases separating them. The CDR3 spans 14 residues.